This T cell receptor beta chain was retrieved from a study of CD8 T cells in Susac syndrome. V was cut by 10 bases and J by 2 bases, with 21 bases left in between. The CDR3 covers 15 residues. Per germline, CDR1 LNHDA and CDR2 SQIVND (reference sequence). It was with random hexamers that about 0.45 to 1 ug RNA was reverse transcribed. Via MiXCR, TCRdb re-called the immunoSEQ multiplex PCR reads, giving one row per CDR3 protein. The data contain hundreds of thousands of distinct CDR3 sequences, approximately 84% of them singletons. Sequencing of TCR beta was carried out in blood CD8+ and CD4+ T cells. Sequenced material: CD8+ T cells from PBMCs. The receptor was derived from a human donor with multiple sclerosis. V usage is TRBV19 and J usage is TRBJ2-7; no clear D. The DNA for the CDR3 is TGTGCCACAAAAACCCCGGGCGTCCAAACCTACGAGCAGTACTTC. Protein product: CATKTPGVQTYEQYF.